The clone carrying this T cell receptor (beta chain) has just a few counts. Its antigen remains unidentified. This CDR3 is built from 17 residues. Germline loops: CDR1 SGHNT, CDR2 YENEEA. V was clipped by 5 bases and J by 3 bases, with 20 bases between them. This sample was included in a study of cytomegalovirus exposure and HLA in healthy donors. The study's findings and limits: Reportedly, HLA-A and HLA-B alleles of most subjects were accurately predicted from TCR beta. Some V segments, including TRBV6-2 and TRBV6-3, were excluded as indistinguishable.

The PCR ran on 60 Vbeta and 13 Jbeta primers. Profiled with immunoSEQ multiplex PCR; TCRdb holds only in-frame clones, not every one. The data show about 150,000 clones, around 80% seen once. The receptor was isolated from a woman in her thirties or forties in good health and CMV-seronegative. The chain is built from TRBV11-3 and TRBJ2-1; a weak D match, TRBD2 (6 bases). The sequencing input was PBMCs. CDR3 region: CASSPISGLANYNEQFF. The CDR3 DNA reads TGTGCCAGCAGCCCGATCTCGGGGCTAGCGAACTACAATGAGCAGTTCTTC. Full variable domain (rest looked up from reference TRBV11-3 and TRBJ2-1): EAGVVQSPRYKIIEKKQPVAFWCNPISGHNTLYWYLQNLGQGPELLIRYENEEAVDDSQLPKDRFSAERLKGVDSTLKIQPAELGDSAVYLCASSPISGLANYNEQFFGPGTRLTVL.